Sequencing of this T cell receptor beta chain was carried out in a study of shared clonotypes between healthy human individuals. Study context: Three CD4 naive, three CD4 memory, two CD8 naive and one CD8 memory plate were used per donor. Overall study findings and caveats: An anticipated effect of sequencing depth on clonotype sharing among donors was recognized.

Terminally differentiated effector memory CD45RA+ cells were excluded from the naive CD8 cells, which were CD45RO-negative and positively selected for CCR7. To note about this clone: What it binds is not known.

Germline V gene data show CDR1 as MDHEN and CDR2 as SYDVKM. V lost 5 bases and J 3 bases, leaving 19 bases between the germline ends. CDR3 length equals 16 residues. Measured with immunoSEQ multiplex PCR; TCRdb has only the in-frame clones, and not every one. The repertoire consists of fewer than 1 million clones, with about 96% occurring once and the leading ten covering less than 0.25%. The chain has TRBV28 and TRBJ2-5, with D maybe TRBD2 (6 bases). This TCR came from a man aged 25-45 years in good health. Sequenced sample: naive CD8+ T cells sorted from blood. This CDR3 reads CASSPGVEGSKETQYF. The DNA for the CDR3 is TGTGCCAGCAGTCCCGGGGTGGAGGGGAGTAAAGAGACCCAGTACTTC.